These 26 T cell receptor beta chains originate from one sample sequenced in a study of cytomegalovirus exposure and HLA in healthy donors. Primers: 60 Vbeta forward and 13 Jbeta reverse. The method was immunoSEQ multiplex PCR; TCRdb's version includes in-frame clones alone and lacks a portion of them. The sample lists about 200,000 clones, over 80% seen once, with 0.71% in the top ten. Sequencing was done on a sample of PBMCs. Receptors were obtained from a boy aged 2 to 10 in good health and CMV-seronegative.

V and J are TRBV6-6 and TRBJ2-7; D may be TRBD2 (6 bases). The CDR3 runs to 15 residues. Trimming removed 2 bases at V and 5 bases at J, with 16 bases between. From germline, CDR1 is MNHNY and CDR2 SVGAGI (reference sequence). CDR3 DNA sequence: TGTGCCAGCAGTTACGGAGGAGGGCCGCCCCACGAGCAGTACTTC. It yields the protein CASSYGGGPPHEQYF.

The chain combines TRBV5-6 with TRBJ2-5; 9 bases match TRBD1. With the DNA end fitting TRBJ2-7 better, the J assignment may be wrong. The germline V gene has CDR1 SGHDT and CDR2 YYEEEE. CDR3 length equals 15 residues. The CDR3 region has the DNA TGTGCCAGCAGCTTCTTGGGACAGGGCTCCTACGAGCAGTACTTC. Protein product: CASSFLGQGSYEQYF.

The rearrangement links TRBV5-1 to TRBJ2-3; TRBD2 matches at 9 bases. The CDR3 runs 18 residues. From germline, CDR1 is SGHRS and CDR2 YFSETQ. Trimming took 2 bases from V and 1 from J; bases not matched to a gene: 11. The CDR3 spells CASSFGSGGTFGTDTQYF. CDR3 sequence (DNA): TGCGCCAGCAGCTTCGGCAGCGGGGGGACATTCGGCACAGATACGCAGTATTTT. The full variable domain, in which reference TRBV5-1 and TRBJ2-3 provide the parts outside the CDR3, is KAGVTQTPRYLIKTRGQQVTLSCSPISGHRSVSWYQQTPGQGLQFLFEYFSETQRNKGNFPGRFSGRQFSNSRSEMNVSTLELGDSALYLCASSFGSGGTFGTDTQYFGPGTRLTVL.

The chain couples TRBV5-1 to TRBJ2-5; D is perhaps TRBD1 (6 bases). The germline gives CDR1 SGHRS, CDR2 YFSETQ. The CDR3 sequence is 14 residues long. V gave up 4 bases and J gave up 4 bases, with 14 bases separating them. This CDR3 reads CASSGGGGPETQYF. The CDR3 DNA sequence: TGCGCCAGCAGCGGGGGTGGGGGCCCAGAGACCCAGTACTTC.

The V and J genes are TRBV11-2 and TRBJ2-3; D is unresolved. V shed 3 bases and J shed 0 bases, with 10 bases lying between them. The V gene's germline CDR1 is SGHAT and CDR2 FQNNGV. This CDR3 spans 15 amino acids. DNA for the CDR3: TGTGCCAGCAGCTTTAGTTCTGCGAGCACAGATACGCAGTATTTT. Encoded protein: CASSFSSASTDTQYF.

About this clone: This sample includes further DNA sequences coding for the same CDR3. This chain connects TRBV20-1 to TRBJ2-1; TRBD1 might be the D (5 bases). The CDR3 totals 11 residues. Per the germline V gene, CDR1 is DFQATT and CDR2 is SNEGSKA (reference sequence). Trimming removed 6 bases at V and 10 bases at J, with 13 bases between. CDR3 in DNA: TGCAGTGCAACCCCAGGGAACGAGCAGTTCTTC. Translated: CSATPGNEQFF.

The genes are TRBV7-8 and TRBJ2-7; D may be TRBD1 (5 bases). The CDR3 has 15 amino acids. Germline loops: CDR1 SGHVS, CDR2 FQNEAQ. V lost 1 base to trimming and J lost 2 bases, with 12 bases between them. Here the CDR3 reads CASSLVGPGPYEQYF. The CDR3 coding sequence is TGTGCCAGCAGCTTAGTTGGCCCAGGGCCCTACGAGCAGTACTTC.

The gene calls are TRBV10-3 and TRBJ2-3, with D possibly TRBD2 on 5 matching bases. Germline assignment: CDR1 ENHRY and CDR2 SYGVKD. The CDR3 consists of 14 residues. Trimming took 7 bases from V and 3 from J, leaving 14 bases between them. CDR3 protein: CAITMGAGTDTQYF. The CDR3 bases are TGTGCCATCACGATGGGAGCAGGAACAGATACGCAGTATTTT.

The chain has TRBV27 and TRBJ2-1; 13 bases line up with TRBD2. J lost 9 bases, V lost 5 bases, and 7 bases had no gene match. Germline V CDR1 and CDR2: MNHEY, SMNVEV (reference sequence). CDR3 length equals 15 residues. CDR3 coding DNA: TGTGCCAGCAGTCTTGGACTAGCGGGAGTAAGTGAGCAGTTCTTC. This translates into CASSLGLAGVSEQFF.

As DNA, the CDR3 is TGTGCTAGTGGTTTGGTAAGGACAGACACCTACAATCAGCCCCAGCATTTT. Residues: CASGLVRTDTYNQPQHF. The chain recombines TRBV12-5 with TRBJ1-5; a possible D gene is TRBD1 (6 bases). Trimming shortened V by 0 bases and J by 3 bases, and 15 bases separated the two germline ends. CDR1 is LGHNT, CDR2 FRNRAP, per germline. The CDR3 covers 17 residues. Complete variable domain (other parts from reference TRBV12-5 and TRBJ1-5): DARVTQTPRHKVTEMGQEVTMRCQPILGHNTVFWYRQTMMQGLELLAYFRNRAPLDDSGMPKDRFSAEMPDATLATLKIQPSEPRDSAVYFCASGLVRTDTYNQPQHFGDGTRLSIL.

The chain employs TRBV27 and TRBJ1-4; D call uncertain. Per the germline V gene, CDR1 is MNHEY and CDR2 is SMNVEV (reference sequence). The V gene lost 3 bases and the J gene lost 6 bases, with 8 bases spanning the gap. This CDR3 contains 13 residues. CDR3 residues: CASSFSGDEKLFF. The CDR3 bases are TGTGCCAGCAGTTTTTCCGGGGATGAAAAACTGTTTTTT.

V gene TRBV7-9 combines with J gene TRBJ1-2, with 8 bases that match TRBD1. Germline V gene lookup returns CDR1 SEHNR and CDR2 FQNEAQ (reference sequence). V was clipped by 5 bases and J by 8 bases; unmatched bases: 7. The CDR3 loop spans 13 amino acids. Here the CDR3 DNA reads TGTGCCAGCAGCCGGACAGGGAGGGGAGGCTACACCTTC. The encoded protein is CASSRTGRGGYTF.

The chain couples TRBV7-9 to TRBJ2-7, with D possibly being TRBD2 (6 bases). Germline V gene data show CDR1 as SEHNR and CDR2 as FQNEAQ (reference sequence). The CDR3 spans 14 residues. Between the trimmed V and J ends, which lost 5 bases and 2 bases, there was a span of 13 bases. The CDR3 DNA sequence: TGTGCCAGCAGCGTTGGGGCGGGGACCTACGAGCAGTACTTC. Protein sequence: CASSVGAGTYEQYF.

This clone was counted only a few times. The chain combines TRBV6-5 with TRBJ2-7; TRBD2 aligns across 7 bases. CDR3 length equals 14 residues. With 2 bases clipped from V and 5 bases from J, the junction kept 6 bases outside the gene matches. The germline V gene encodes CDR1 MNHEY and CDR2 SVGAGI. CDR3 amino acids: CASSYGGGIDEQYF. Written as DNA, the CDR3 is TGTGCCAGCAGTTACGGGGGAGGGATCGACGAGCAGTACTTC.

The chain is built from TRBV2 and TRBJ2-3, with 11 positions matching TRBD2. With V trimmed by 7 bases and J by 2 bases, 5 bases remained unmatched. The CDR3 runs to 15 residues. Per the germline V gene, CDR1 is SNHLY and CDR2 is FYNNEI. The CDR3: CASKGLAAFTDTQYF. The CDR3 coding sequence is TGTGCCAGCAAGGGACTAGCGGCCTTCACAGATACGCAGTATTTT.

This clone was seen a handful of times. This chain links TRBV6-1 with TRBJ2-7; 11 nucleotides match TRBD1. In germline, CDR1 is MNHNS, CDR2 SASEGT. The length of the CDR3 is 14 residues. V gave up 6 bases and J gave up 4 bases; unmatched junction bases: 5. CDR3 DNA: TGTGCCAGCAGCGCCGGGACAGGGGGTTACGAGCAGTACTTC. Encoded protein: CASSAGTGGYEQYF.

The gene calls are TRBV5-6 and TRBJ2-5; D is unclear. The CDR3 sequence is 14 residues long. From germline, CDR1 is SGHDT and CDR2 YYEEEE. V shed 1 base and J shed 5 bases, with 12 bases lying between them. CDR3 sequence (DNA): TGTGCCAGCAGCTTGTTGGCAGGTTCTGAGACCCAGTACTTC. Its translation is CASSLLAGSETQYF.

The table lists this clone with a few counts. The chain couples TRBV6-5 to TRBJ1-1, with 8 bases aligning to TRBD1. The V gene's germline CDR1 is MNHEY and CDR2 SVGAGI. The CDR3 contains 15 residues. Trimming removed 0 bases from V and 5 bases from J; junction bases left unmatched: 5. CDR3 loop: CASSYSAGGGTEAFF. The CDR3 nucleotides read TGTGCCAGCAGTTACTCCGCAGGGGGCGGGACTGAAGCTTTCTTT.

The chain combines TRBV2 with TRBJ1-4, with a weak D call TRBD1 (6 bases). Trimming stripped 2 bases from V and 7 bases from J, with 11 bases between. The CDR3 has 14 residues. Germline CDR1 reads SNHLY; CDR2 reads FYNNEI. The CDR3 DNA sequence: TGTGCCAGCAGTGAAAGGGCCAGGGGTGAAAAACTGTTTTTT. Its translation: CASSERARGEKLFF.

V is TRBV6-5 and J is TRBJ2-7; 7 bases align to TRBD1. Germline-derived CDR1 and CDR2 are MNHEY and SVGAGI. Trimming cost V 2 bases and J 2 bases; bases outside gene matches: 9. The CDR3 contains 16 residues. CDR3 loop: CASSYAGTAPTYEQYF. The DNA of the CDR3 is TGTGCCAGCAGTTACGCCGGGACAGCCCCGACCTACGAGCAGTACTTC.

The rearrangement uses TRBV6-1 and TRBJ1-4, with D perhaps TRBD1 (6 bases). This CDR3 spans 15 amino acids. Germline CDR1 and CDR2: MNHNS and SASEGT. Trimming took 1 base from V and 4 from J, leaving 10 bases between them. CDR3 DNA sequence: TGTGCCAGCAGTGAAGGGGGGGGGCATAATGAAAAACTGTTTTTT. This codes for CASSEGGGHNEKLFF.

V is TRBV30 and J is TRBJ1-2; 9 nucleotides line up with TRBD1. Trimming cost V 2 bases and J 8 bases; bases outside gene matches: 6. The CDR3 is 13 residues long. CDR1 GTSNPN and CDR2 SVGIG come from the germline V gene (reference sequence). The CDR3 coding sequence is TGTGCCTGGAGTCCCGGGACAGGGAGCGGCTACACCTTC. It encodes CAWSPGTGSGYTF.

The V and J genes are TRBV6-6 and TRBJ2-5, with TRBD2 identical over 7 bases. V lost 2 bases, J lost 2 bases, and 2 bases stayed unmatched. The CDR3 has 14 residues. CDR1 and CDR2 from the germline V gene are MNHNY and SVGAGI (reference sequence). CDR3 nucleotides: TGTGCCAGCAGTTACATCGGGGGGCAAGAGACCCAGTACTTC. Translating gives CASSYIGGQETQYF.

This chain joins TRBV29-1 and TRBJ1-4; D remains unclear. CDR1 is SQVTM, CDR2 ANQGSEA, per germline. This CDR3 has 15 residues. V was clipped by 4 bases and J by 0 bases, with 12 bases between them. The CDR3 DNA follows: TGCAGCGTTGCGGTGGCGGCCGCAACTAATGAAAAACTGTTTTTT. It is translated as CSVAVAAATNEKLFF.

V usage is TRBV7-3 and J usage is TRBJ2-7; 10 bases agree with TRBD1. The CDR3 loop spans 13 amino acids. Germline V gives CDR1 SGHTA, CDR2 FQGTGA. Losses at the gene ends were 4 bases for V and 5 bases for J; bases not matched to a gene: 2. The CDR3 protein is CASSSGTGDEQYF. Here the CDR3 DNA reads TGTGCCAGCAGCTCCGGGACAGGGGACGAGCAGTACTTC.

This clone was observed a handful of times. The chain has TRBV4-1 and TRBJ1-2; tentative D call: TRBD1 (6 bases). This CDR3 comprises 17 residues. The ends were cut back, 0 bases at V and 4 bases at J, with 18 bases in the middle. Germline CDR1 is MGHRA and CDR2 is YSYEKL. The CDR3 DNA reads TGCGCCAGCAGCCAAGATCGCTCGGCAGGGGCCACCTATGGCTACACCTTC. Translating gives CASSQDRSAGATYGYTF.